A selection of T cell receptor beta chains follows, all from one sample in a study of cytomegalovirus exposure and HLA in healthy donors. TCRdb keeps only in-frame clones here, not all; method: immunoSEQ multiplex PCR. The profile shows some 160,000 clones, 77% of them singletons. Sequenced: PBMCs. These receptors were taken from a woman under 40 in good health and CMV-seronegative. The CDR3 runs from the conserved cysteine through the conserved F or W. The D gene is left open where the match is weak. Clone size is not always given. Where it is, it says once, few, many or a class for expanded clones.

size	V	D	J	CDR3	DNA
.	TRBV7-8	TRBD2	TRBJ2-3	CASSARLAGVLTQYF	TGTGCCAGCAGCGCGCGACTAGCGGGGGTCCTTACGCAGTATTTT
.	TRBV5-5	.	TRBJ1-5	CASSLRQNSNQPQHF	TGTGCCAGCAGCTTGAGACAGAATAGCAATCAGCCCCAGCATTTT
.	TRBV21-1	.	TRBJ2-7	CASSKDSSYEQYF	TGTGCCAGCAGCAAAGATAGCTCCTACGAGCAGTACTTC
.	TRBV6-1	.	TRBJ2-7	CASSEGPSDPSYEQYF	TGTGCCAGCAGTGAGGGGCCTAGCGACCCCTCCTACGAGCAGTACTTC
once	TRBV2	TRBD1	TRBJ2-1	CASRTGTGPGNEQFF	TGTGCCAGCAGAACCGGGACAGGGCCGGGCAATGAGCAGTTCTTC
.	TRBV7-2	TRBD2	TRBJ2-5	CASSQRTSGPGGETQYF	TGTGCCAGCAGCCAAAGGACTAGCGGACCGGGGGGGGAGACCCAGTACTTC
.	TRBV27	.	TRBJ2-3	CASSLGHTQYF	TGTGCCAGCAGTTTAGGCCATACGCAGTATTTT
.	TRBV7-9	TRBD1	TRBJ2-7	CASSRGQAAYEQYF	TGTGCCAGCAGCCGAGGACAGGCCGCCTACGAGCAGTACTTC
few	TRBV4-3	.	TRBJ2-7	CASSQDPGLAYEQYF	TGCGCCAGCAGCCAAGATCCAGGGCTAGCCTACGAGCAGTACTTC
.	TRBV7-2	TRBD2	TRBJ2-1	CASSLEVAGVSGEQFF	TGTGCCAGCAGCTTAGAGGTAGCGGGAGTTAGCGGCGAGCAGTTCTTC
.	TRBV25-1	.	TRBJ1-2	CASSESGIDGYTF	TGTGCCAGCAGTGAGTCGGGGATCGATGGCTACACCTTC
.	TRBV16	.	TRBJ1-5	CASSRQGSNQPQHF	TGTGCCAGCAGCCGGCAGGGGAGCAATCAGCCCCAGCATTTT
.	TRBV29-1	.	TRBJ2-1	CSVRDSVLNNEQFF	TGCAGCGTTCGTGACAGTGTTCTTAACAATGAGCAGTTCTTC
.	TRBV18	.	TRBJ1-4	CASSPNGPGQSNEKLFF	TGTGCCAGCTCACCAAACGGTCCCGGACAGTCTAATGAAAAACTGTTTTTT
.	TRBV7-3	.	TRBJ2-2	CASSFAPGSTGELFF	TGTGCCAGCAGCTTCGCCCCAGGGTCCACCGGGGAGCTGTTTTTT
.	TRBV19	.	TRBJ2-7	CATKLHQGNPYEQYF	TGTGCCACCAAATTACATCAGGGCAACCCCTACGAGCAGTACTTC
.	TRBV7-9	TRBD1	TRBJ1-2	CASSLGGQGGRGYTF	TGTGCCAGCAGCTTAGGGGGGCAGGGGGGACGGGGCTACACCTTC
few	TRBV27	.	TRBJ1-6	CASRGQGDSPLHF	TGTGCCAGCAGAGGGCAGGGCGATTCACCCCTCCACTTT
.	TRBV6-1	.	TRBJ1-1	CASSDGGVTEAFF	TGTGCCAGCAGTGATGGGGGGGTAACTGAAGCTTTCTTT
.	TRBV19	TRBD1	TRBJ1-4	CASSIQRGQHEKLFF	TGTGCCAGTAGTATACAGAGGGGGCAGCATGAAAAACTGTTTTTT
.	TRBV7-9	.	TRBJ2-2	CSSSFSVKMRDPGELFF	TGTTCCAGCAGCTTCTCCGTTAAAATGAGGGATCCCGGGGAGCTGTTTTTT
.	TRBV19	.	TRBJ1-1	CASSTQGYTEAFF	TGTGCCAGTAGTACTCAGGGGTACACTGAAGCTTTCTTT
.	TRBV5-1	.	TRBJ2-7	CASSPDGVKRRANSYEQYF	TGCGCCAGCAGCCCGGACGGGGTTAAAAGAAGGGCCAACAGTTACGAGCAGTACTTC
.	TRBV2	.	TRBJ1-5	CASSDAGGDNQPQHF	TGTGCCAGCAGTGATGCCGGGGGGGACAATCAGCCCCAGCATTTT
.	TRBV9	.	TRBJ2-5	CASSTLGGAETQYF	TGTGCCAGCAGCACCCTGGGTGGGGCAGAGACCCAGTACTTC
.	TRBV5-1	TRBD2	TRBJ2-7	CASSTSGTSVSYEQYF	TGCGCCAGCAGCACCTCCGGGACTAGCGTATCCTACGAGCAGTACTTC
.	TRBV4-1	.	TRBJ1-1	CASSHNAAVNTEAFF	TGCGCCAGCAGCCACAACGCCGCAGTAAACACTGAAGCTTTCTTT
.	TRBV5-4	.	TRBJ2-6	CASSPAGSSGANVLTF	TGTGCCAGCAGCCCGGCGGGGTCCTCTGGGGCCAACGTCCTGACTTTC
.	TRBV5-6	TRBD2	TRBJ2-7	CASSPGGYEQYF	TGTGCCAGCAGCCCGGGGGGCTACGAGCAGTACTTC
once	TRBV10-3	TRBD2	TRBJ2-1	CAIRNSGALTEQFF	TGTGCCATCAGGAACAGCGGGGCTTTGACTGAGCAGTTCTTC
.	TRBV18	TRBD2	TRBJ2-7	CASSPPVGEGEQYF	TGTGCCAGCTCACCACCCGTAGGGGAGGGCGAGCAGTACTTC
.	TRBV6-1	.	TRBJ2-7	CASSENGRIQAYDEQYF	TGTGCCAGCAGTGAAAACGGGAGAATCCAGGCTTACGACGAGCAGTACTTC
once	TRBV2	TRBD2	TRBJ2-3	CASSEATGGLQDTQYF	TGTGCCAGCAGTGAAGCGACGGGAGGGCTTCAAGATACGCAGTATTTT
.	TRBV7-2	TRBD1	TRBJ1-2	CASSLLQGARGYGYTF	TGTGCCAGCAGCCTACTACAGGGGGCGCGAGGCTATGGCTACACCTTC
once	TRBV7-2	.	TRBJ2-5	CASNRDWSQETQYF	TGTGCCAGCAACCGGGACTGGTCACAAGAGACCCAGTACTTC
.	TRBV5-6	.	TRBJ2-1	CASTASGRWATVSEQFF	TGTGCCAGCACCGCTTCTGGTCGGTGGGCAACGGTGAGTGAGCAGTTCTTC
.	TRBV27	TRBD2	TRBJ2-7	CASSSSSGRRGTYEQYF	TGTGCCAGCAGTTCTTCTAGCGGGAGGAGGGGGACCTACGAGCAGTACTTC
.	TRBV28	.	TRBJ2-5	CASSFIEGNVETQYF	TGTGCCAGCAGTTTTATCGAGGGAAATGTCGAGACCCAGTACTTC
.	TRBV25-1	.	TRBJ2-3	CASSRGLSTDTQYF	TGTGCCAGCAGCCGGGGGTTGAGCACAGATACGCAGTATTTT
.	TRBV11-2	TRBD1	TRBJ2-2	CASSHYRGLDTGELFF	TGTGCCAGCAGCCACTACAGGGGTTTAGACACCGGGGAGCTGTTTTTT
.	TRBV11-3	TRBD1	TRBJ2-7	CASSYLQGYEQYF	TGTGCCAGCAGCTACCTACAGGGGTACGAGCAGTACTTC